This T cell receptor beta chain was captured by sequencing in a study of Ad26.COV2.S vaccination and SARS-CoV-2 variants. Across the study: The COV1001 Ad26.COV2.S trial arm included the donor.

This table comes from immunoSEQ multiplex PCR, and its TCRdb copy is limited to in-frame clones, with some not included. The repertoire holds some 340,000 clones, with over 80% as singletons. Treatment meaning: over 15 received Ad26.COV2.S at low or high dose, single or two shots; a few received placebo; per-sample allocation not given. The samples date from day 63 after the first vaccine or placebo injection. Donation came from an adult in Boston who was aged 18-55 years. This CDR3 has 13 residues. The V end was cut by 8 bases, the J end by 6 bases, with 14 bases between. The germline V gene encodes CDR1 SNHLY and CDR2 FYNNEI.

The TCR sequence derives from a person between 18 and 65 years old who received the Ad26.COV2.S COVID-19 vaccine or a placebo. Sequencing used peripheral blood, obtained in a trial of Ad26.COV2.S vaccine versus placebo. This rearrangement joins TRBV2 to TRBJ2-1; D is unclear. CDR3 nucleotide sequence: TGTGCCAGCCTTCTCGGCGCTGGCAATGAGCAGTTCTTC. Encoded protein: CASLLGAGNEQFF.